This passage covers 29 T cell receptor beta chains from one sample sequenced in a study of T cell responses to AZD1222 COVID-19 vaccine. Data came from immunoSEQ multiplex PCR; TCRdb stores just in-frame clones and leaves some out. The sample holds about 150,000 clones; around nine tenths are singletons and the top ten take roughly 5%. This material consisted of peripheral blood, taken on day 0 of AZD1222 vaccination. These receptors all come from an adult in good health.

The CDR3 coding sequence is TGTGCCAGCAGTGAATCCGGAAGAGGGCAGGGGGTATATGAGCAGTTCTTC. Amino acid sequence: CASSESGRGQGVYEQFF. The genes are TRBV25-1 and TRBJ2-1; 7 bases are a match to TRBD1. The V gene end was trimmed by 1 base and the J gene end by 8 bases; junction bases not matched to a gene: 14. Germline loops: CDR1 MGHDK, CDR2 SYGVNS. The CDR3 runs 17 residues.

This chain links TRBV5-1 with TRBJ2-2; no clear D. This CDR3 contains 12 residues. The germline CDR1 and CDR2 sequences are SGHRS and YFSETQ. V was trimmed by 4 bases and J by 9 bases, leaving 10 bases between them. In DNA form, the CDR3 reads TGCGCCAGCAGCGCGGACGGTAGGGAGCTGTTTTTT. Translating gives CASSADGRELFF.

V gene TRBV11-2 combines with J gene TRBJ2-7; tentative D call: TRBD2 (5 bases). V shed 5 bases and J shed 0 bases, with 8 bases lying between them. This CDR3 comprises 13 residues. Germline V lookup: CDR1 SGHAT, CDR2 FQNNGV. This chain's CDR3 is CASSRDDSYEQYF. CDR3 bases: TGTGCCAGCAGCCGGGATGACTCCTACGAGCAGTACTTC.

The rearrangement joins TRBV24-1 to TRBJ1-2, with 7 bases that match TRBD1. The CDR3 is 15 residues long. CDR1 is KGHDR and CDR2 is SFDVKD in the germline V gene. J gave up 8 bases and V 3 bases, and 11 bases lay outside the gene matches. The CDR3 nucleotides are TGTGCCACCAGTGATAACATCAGGGGGACAGAGGGCTACACCTTC. This translates into CATSDNIRGTEGYTF.

The V and J genes are TRBV5-1 and TRBJ1-4; tentative D call: TRBD1 (5 bases). This CDR3 region has 16 residues. The germline V gene has CDR1 SGHRS and CDR2 YFSETQ. Trimming stripped 0 bases from V and 8 bases from J, with 17 bases between. In DNA, the CDR3 is TGCGCCAGCAGCTTGGGAGGCAGGGCGAAGACGGAAAAACTGTTTTTT. The encoded protein is CASSLGGRAKTEKLFF. Based on the CDR3 plus reference TRBV5-1 and TRBJ1-4, the full variable domain is KAGVTQTPRYLIKTRGQQVTLSCSPISGHRSVSWYQQTPGQGLQFLFEYFSETQRNKGNFPGRFSGRQFSNSRSEMNVSTLELGDSALYLCASSLGGRAKTEKLFFGSGTQLSVL.

This sequence joins TRBV18 and TRBJ2-1; TRBD1 might be the D (6 bases). Trimming removed 3 bases from V and 5 bases from J, with 11 bases in between. CDR3 length equals 14 residues. Germline lookup yields CDR1 KGHSH and CDR2 LQKENI. The CDR3 DNA sequence: TGTGCCAGCTCACCGCAAGGGGGAAACAATGAGCAGTTCTTC. This codes for CASSPQGGNNEQFF.

This clone appeared a single time. J is TRBJ2-5 and V is TRBV13, with D perhaps matching TRBD2 (6 bases). V lost 8 bases and J lost 5, with 15 bases in between. From germline, CDR1 is PRHDT and CDR2 FYEKMQ (reference sequence). This CDR3 is built from 13 residues. The CDR3 region has the DNA TGTGCCAGCGGCCTCGGGGGATCCGAGACCCAGTACTTC. Amino acid sequence: CASGLGGSETQYF.

This chain uses TRBV13 with TRBJ2-7; 7 bases line up with TRBD1. The CDR3 contains 13 residues. V shed 4 bases and J 5 bases; nucleotides not matched to a gene: 5. CDR1 and CDR2 from the germline V gene are PRHDT and FYEKMQ (reference sequence). The CDR3 sequence is CASSSQGEHEQYF. Written as DNA, the CDR3 is TGTGCCAGCAGCTCTCAGGGGGAGCACGAGCAGTACTTC.

V and J are TRBV28 and TRBJ1-5; D is possibly TRBD1 (6 bases). In germline, CDR1 is MDHEN, CDR2 SYDVKM. The CDR3 runs to 14 residues. The V and J ends lost 6 bases and 7 bases respectively, with 16 bases between them. As DNA, the CDR3 is TGTGCCAGCAGCCAGACAGGCGGAGGGCAGCCCCAGCATTTT. Protein: CASSQTGGGQPQHF.

This chain uses TRBV2 with TRBJ1-2; D call uncertain. Germline V gene data show CDR1 as SNHLY and CDR2 as FYNNEI. CDR3 length: 13 residues. V lost 3 bases and J lost 5, with 10 bases in between. CDR3 in amino acids: CASSEVKLYGYTF. In DNA form, the CDR3 reads TGTGCCAGCAGTGAGGTTAAACTTTATGGCTACACCTTC.

The chain couples TRBV13 to TRBJ2-1; 7 bases line up with TRBD1. This CDR3 has 16 residues. Trimming removed 4 bases from V and 3 bases from J; junction bases left unmatched: 9. CDR1 and CDR2 (germline): PRHDT, FYEKMQ (reference sequence). The DNA of the CDR3 is TGTGCCAGCAGCTCTAACACCGGGACAGTCTACAATGAGCAGTTCTTC. This codes for CASSSNTGTVYNEQFF.

The chain has TRBV4-1 and TRBJ1-2; D not certain. Germline V gene data show CDR1 as MGHRA and CDR2 as YSYEKL. The CDR3 consists of 15 residues. Trimming cost V 1 base and J 4 bases, with 13 bases left between them. In nucleotides, the CDR3 is TGCGCCAGCAGCCAAGGTCCCCTTGGGTCCTATGGCTACACCTTC. Its translation: CASSQGPLGSYGYTF.

This chain links TRBV6-5 with TRBJ2-1; D is possibly TRBD1 or TRBD2 (5 bases each). The germline CDR1 and CDR2 sequences are MNHEY and SVGAGI. CDR3 length: 15 amino acids. The V gene lost 5 bases and the J gene lost 6 bases, with 17 bases spanning the gap. The CDR3 here is CASSPVGEIGNEQFF. In DNA form, the CDR3 reads TGTGCCAGCAGTCCGGTGGGGGAGATAGGCAATGAGCAGTTCTTC.

The chain has TRBV7-2 and TRBJ2-1, with 10 bases fitting TRBD2. This CDR3 has 15 residues. The germline CDR1 and CDR2 sequences are SGHTA and FQGNSA. V lost 6 bases, J lost 6 bases, and 8 bases stayed unmatched. CDR3 in amino acids: CASSLGVAGGNEQFF. DNA for the CDR3: TGTGCCAGCAGTCTGGGGGTAGCGGGAGGCAATGAGCAGTTCTTC.

The gene calls are TRBV6-5 and TRBJ2-7; no firm D call. The germline V and J ends were trimmed by 1 base and 0 bases, with 7 bases remaining between them. This CDR3 comprises 14 residues. CDR1 is MNHEY and CDR2 is SVGAGI in the germline V gene. The CDR3 DNA reads as TGTGCCAGCAGTTACTACCACACCTCCTACGAGCAGTACTTC. This sequence encodes CASSYYHTSYEQYF.

This chain joins TRBV4-2 and TRBJ1-4, with D unresolved. Germline V gene sequence: CDR1 LGHNA, CDR2 YNFKEQ. This CDR3 is 13 amino acids long. V lost 1 base and J 2 bases, leaving 2 bases between the germline ends. The CDR3 DNA follows: TGTGCCAGCAGCCAAGGGACTAATGAAAAACTGTTTTTT. Amino acid sequence: CASSQGTNEKLFF.

The chain recombines TRBV19 with TRBJ1-6, with D maybe TRBD1 (6 bases). The CDR3 consists of 14 residues. V was clipped by 5 bases and J by 9 bases, with 14 bases between them. From germline, CDR1 is LNHDA and CDR2 SQIVND (reference sequence). The DNA of the CDR3 is TGTGCCAGTAGTTCAGGGGCGCATGGTTCACCCCTCCACTTT. This sequence encodes CASSSGAHGSPLHF. The whole variable domain, remainder taken from reference TRBV19 and TRBJ1-6, is DGGITQSPKYLFRKEGQNVTLSCEQNLNHDAMYWYRQDPGQGLRLIYYSQIVNDFQKGDIAEGYSVSREKKESFPLTVTSAQKNPTAFYLCASSSGAHGSPLHFGNGTRLTVT.

This chain connects TRBV2 to TRBJ2-7; TRBD2 matches 11 bases. The ends lost 2 bases at V and 3 bases at J; junction bases unmatched: 3. Germline lookup yields CDR1 SNHLY and CDR2 FYNNEI. The CDR3 totals 15 residues. CDR3 DNA: TGTGCCAGCAGTGAATCTCTAGCGGGAGGCTACGAGCAGTACTTC. Protein: CASSESLAGGYEQYF.

The chain combines TRBV19 with TRBJ1-2; possible D gene TRBD1, 5 bases. Germline V gene data show CDR1 as LNHDA and CDR2 as SQIVND (reference sequence). The V end was cut by 5 bases, the J end by 4 bases, with 20 bases between. This CDR3 has 16 residues. CDR3 sequence reads: CASSRRQNPPLYGYTF. The CDR3 coding sequence is TGTGCCAGTAGTCGCCGACAGAACCCACCCCTCTATGGCTACACCTTC.

This chain links TRBV28 with TRBJ1-5; tentative D call: TRBD1 (5 bases). Germline lookup yields CDR1 MDHEN and CDR2 SYDVKM. This CDR3 contains 12 residues. Between the trimmed V and J ends, which lost 10 bases and 0 bases, there was a span of 7 bases. The CDR3 reads CAIQGSNQPQHF. In DNA, the CDR3 is TGTGCCATCCAGGGTAGCAATCAGCCCCAGCATTTT.

The V call is TRBV24-1, the J call TRBJ2-2, with TRBD1 matching 11 bases. Germline V CDR1 and CDR2: KGHDR, SFDVKD. V lost 4 bases, J lost 8 bases, and 11 bases stayed unmatched. This CDR3 is 17 amino acids long. CDR3 sequence reads: CATSDPRRDRGRGELFF. CDR3 in DNA: TGTGCCACCAGTGACCCGCGCCGGGACAGGGGGAGGGGGGAGCTGTTTTTT.

The chain recombines TRBV19 with TRBJ2-3, with D perhaps matching TRBD2 (6 bases). CDR1 and CDR2 from the germline V gene are LNHDA and SQIVND (reference sequence). CDR3 length: 14 amino acids. The V end was cut by 9 bases, the J end by 2 bases, with 15 bases between. The CDR3 here is CASKVSGNTDTQYF. In DNA form, the CDR3 reads TGTGCCAGCAAAGTTAGCGGAAACACAGATACGCAGTATTTT.

The chain couples TRBV29-1 to TRBJ2-5; no reliable D call. The CDR3 has 15 amino acids. Trimming removed 7 bases at V and 0 bases at J, with 18 bases between. CDR1 and CDR2 from the germline V gene are SQVTM and ANQGSEA. Here the CDR3 DNA reads TGCAGCGCTGCTCTCGCGGCTCAGTACCAAGAGACCCAGTACTTC. It is translated as CSAALAAQYQETQYF.

The V call is TRBV29-1, the J call TRBJ2-1; 7 bases are shared with TRBD2. There are 12 residues in the CDR3. CDR1 SQVTM and CDR2 ANQGSEA come from the germline V gene. The CDR3 here is CSIAYGRNEQFF. Written as DNA, the CDR3 is TGCAGTATCGCGTACGGGAGGAATGAGCAGTTCTTC.

The rearrangement links TRBV7-3 to TRBJ2-5; no definite D call. The CDR3 runs to 14 residues. Germline CDR1 reads SGHTA; CDR2 reads FQGTGA. The V and J ends lost 0 bases and 0 bases respectively, with 5 bases between them. CDR3 sequence reads: CASSLTGYQETQYF. The CDR3 DNA reads as TGTGCCAGCAGCTTAACAGGGTACCAAGAGACCCAGTACTTC. Variable domain in full (rest from reference TRBV7-3 and TRBJ2-5): GAGVSQTPSNKVTEKGKYVELRCDPISGHTALYWYRQSLGQGPEFLIYFQGTGAADDSGLPNDRFFAVRPEGSVSTLKIQRTERGDSAVYLCASSLTGYQETQYFGPGTRLLVL.

This clone was found once. The V and J genes are TRBV28 and TRBJ2-7, with D possibly being TRBD1 (6 bases). Trimming removed 6 bases from V and 3 bases from J, with 9 bases in between. The CDR3 is made up of 12 amino acids. Germline V gives CDR1 MDHEN, CDR2 SYDVKM. Here the CDR3 reads CASSQDSYEQYF. Here the CDR3 DNA reads TGTGCCAGCAGCCAGGACAGCTACGAGCAGTACTTC.

The chain recombines TRBV11-2 with TRBJ1-2; 9 nucleotides agree with TRBD1. Germline CDR1 is SGHAT and CDR2 is FQNNGV. Trimming cost V 3 bases and J 7 bases; bases outside gene matches: 6. The CDR3 runs to 14 residues. The CDR3 DNA follows: TGTGCCAGCAGCTTGACCACAGGGGGCTCTGGCTACACCTTC. Protein: CASSLTTGGSGYTF.

The chain couples TRBV15 to TRBJ1-2, with D possibly TRBD1 on 5 matching bases. The CDR3 runs to 16 residues. Trimming shortened V by 0 bases and J by 0 bases, and 11 bases separated the two germline ends. Germline V gene lookup returns CDR1 LNHNV and CDR2 YYDKDF (reference sequence). The CDR3 protein is CATSRDAGPSNYGYTF. Here the CDR3 DNA reads TGTGCCACCAGCAGAGATGCGGGACCTTCTAACTATGGCTACACCTTC.

J is TRBJ2-7 and V is TRBV7-6, with 8 bases aligning to TRBD1. Looked up from germline, CDR1 is SGHVS and CDR2 is FNYEAQ. V trimming: 5 bases; J trimming: 2 bases; junction bases outside the gene matches: 8. CDR3 size: 15 residues. The CDR3, as DNA: TGTGCCAGCAGCCCTTTTGGACAGGGACCCTACGAGCAGTACTTC. This sequence encodes CASSPFGQGPYEQYF.